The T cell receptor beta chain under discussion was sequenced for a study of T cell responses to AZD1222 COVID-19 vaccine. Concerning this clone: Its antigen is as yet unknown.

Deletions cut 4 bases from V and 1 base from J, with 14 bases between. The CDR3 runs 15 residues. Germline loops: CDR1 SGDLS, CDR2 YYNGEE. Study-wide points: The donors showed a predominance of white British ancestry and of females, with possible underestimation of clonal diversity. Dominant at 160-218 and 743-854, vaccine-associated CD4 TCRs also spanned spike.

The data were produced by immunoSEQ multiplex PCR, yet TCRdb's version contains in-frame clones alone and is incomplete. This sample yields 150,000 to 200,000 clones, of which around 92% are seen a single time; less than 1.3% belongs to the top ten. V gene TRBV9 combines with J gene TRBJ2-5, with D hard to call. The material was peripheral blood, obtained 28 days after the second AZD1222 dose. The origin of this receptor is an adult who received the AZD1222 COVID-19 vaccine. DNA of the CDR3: TGTGCCAGCAGCCCCGATGGGTGGCGCCAAGAGACCCAGTACTTC. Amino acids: CASSPDGWRQETQYF.